These 14 T cell receptor beta chains were sequenced from one sample in a study of blood T cells in healthy people across ages. A second PCR of 7 to 11 cycles used a sample-barcoded 5' primer and a J-beta primer mix. One entry per CDR3 protein results from TCRdb running MiXCR on the 5' RACE reads. The sample has about 1.8 million distinct CDR3 sequences, roughly 52% seen once; the top ten hold approximately 2.1%. Sequenced: blood. The receptors originated from a woman aged 35 to 49 in good health.

The chain has TRBV5-1 and TRBJ2-1; D remains unclear. The CDR3 runs to 18 residues. The V and J ends lost 0 bases and 5 bases respectively, with 21 bases between them. The V gene's germline CDR1 is SGHRS and CDR2 YFSETQ. The CDR3 loop reads CASSLGILTHIKNNEQFF. CDR3 in DNA: TGCGCCAGCAGCTTGGGGATCCTCACACACATTAAAAACAATGAGCAGTTCTTC.

Details on this clonotype: One junction end disagrees with the germline gene, perhaps due to a read error. The chain joins TRBV7-2 to TRBJ2-1, with D uncertain. CDR1 and CDR2 from the germline V gene are SGHTA and FQGNSA. This CDR3 region has 12 residues. CDR3: CASTLAGNEQFF. The CDR3 nucleotides read TGTGCCAGCACCTTAGCAGGCAATGAGCAGTTCTTC.

This clonotype was observed a few times. V gene TRBV27 combines with J gene TRBJ2-1, with 8 bases identical to TRBD1. This CDR3 spans 15 amino acids. Losses at the gene ends were 6 bases for V and 3 bases for J; bases not matched to a gene: 7. Germline-derived CDR1 and CDR2 are MNHEY and SMNVEV (reference sequence). The CDR3: CASRRAGGGYNEQFF. CDR3 in DNA: TGTGCCAGCAGGAGGGCAGGGGGCGGCTACAATGAGCAGTTCTTC.

This chain links TRBV12-3 or TRBV12-4 with TRBJ2-5; weak D call: TRBD1 (6 bases). V was trimmed by 6 bases and J by 1 base, leaving 9 bases between them. CDR3 length equals 13 residues. The CDR3 DNA is TGTGCCAGCAGAGGACAGATCCAAGAGACCCAGTACTTC. Protein sequence: CASRGQIQETQYF.

The chain couples TRBV27 to TRBJ1-5; the D is unclear. The CDR3 is made up of 12 amino acids. Germline CDR1 is MNHEY and CDR2 is SMNVEV (reference sequence). Trimming cost V 2 bases and J 6 bases, with 5 bases left between them. CDR3 region: CASSLKRQPQHF. CDR3 DNA sequence: TGTGCCAGCAGTTTAAAGCGTCAGCCCCAGCATTTT.

The J gene is TRBJ1-5, the V gene TRBV12-3 or TRBV12-4, with a weak D call TRBD1 (6 bases). This CDR3 is 13 amino acids long. V lost 2 bases, J lost 9 bases, and 11 bases lay in between. The CDR3 bases are TGTGCCAGCAGTTTATCACAGGGACGGCCCCAGCATTTT. Its protein product is CASSLSQGRPQHF.

The genes are TRBV11-2 and TRBJ2-7; 9 positions agree with TRBD2. The CDR3 has 15 amino acids. V dropped 7 bases and J dropped 4; count of bases not matched to a gene: 11. The V gene's germline CDR1 is SGHAT and CDR2 FQNNGV. CDR3: CASTPGRGGTYEQYF. CDR3 DNA sequence: TGTGCCAGCACCCCAGGGCGGGGGGGTACTTACGAGCAGTACTTC.

This clonotype was seen a few times. The chain combines TRBV12-3 or TRBV12-4 with TRBJ1-2, with D maybe TRBD1 (6 bases). This CDR3 contains 16 residues. Trimming removed 7 bases at V and 8 bases at J, with 26 bases between. In DNA, the CDR3 is TGTGCCAGCACCGACAACAGGGCCCGGATCTCTAGAGGCTACACCTTC. Translation: CASTDNRARISRGYTF.

The V gene is TRBV4-2, the J gene TRBJ2-1; D might be TRBD1 (5 bases). The CDR3 sequence is 15 residues long. Trimming shortened V by 4 bases and J by 4 bases, and 14 bases separated the two germline ends. Germline V lookup: CDR1 LGHNA, CDR2 YNFKEQ. CDR3 sequence: CASSRRGAVYNEQFF. The CDR3 DNA reads TGTGCCAGCAGCCGCCGTGGGGCGGTATACAATGAGCAGTTCTTC.

The chain couples TRBV29-1 to TRBJ2-7; a possible D gene is TRBD2 (6 bases). The CDR3 totals 14 residues. V was cut by 0 bases and J by 0 bases, with 9 bases left in between. Germline assignment: CDR1 SQVTM and CDR2 ANQGSEA. CDR3 protein: CSVEEDGGSYEQYF. CDR3 bases: TGCAGCGTTGAAGAGGACGGGGGCTCCTACGAGCAGTACTTC.

About this clonotype itself: The junction differs from germline at one of its ends, possibly a read error. The rearrangement links TRBV9 to TRBJ2-7, with TRBD2 as a possible D gene (5 bases). The germline V gene has CDR1 SGDLS and CDR2 YYNGEE. CDR3 length: 11 residues. The CDR3 is CASSGEYEQYF. The CDR3 DNA reads as TGCGCCAGCAGCGGCGAATACGAGCAGTACTTC.

V gene TRBV12-3 or TRBV12-4 combines with J gene TRBJ1-2; 10 nucleotides line up with TRBD1. Trimming took 4 bases from V and 8 from J; bases not matched to a gene: 10. CDR3 size: 15 residues. Written as DNA, the CDR3 is TGTGCCAGCAGTTACCCGGGACAGGGGCCGGCGGGCTACACCTTC. Translating gives CASSYPGQGPAGYTF.

The rearrangement uses TRBV10-3 and TRBJ2-3, with TRBD1 matching 7 bases. The germline CDR1 and CDR2 sequences are ENHRY and SYGVKD. Germline trimming cut 4 bases from V and 2 bases from J; bases unmatched to any gene: 3. The CDR3 is 14 amino acids. The CDR3 nucleotides read TGTGCCATCAGTGGGGGACAGACCACAGATACGCAGTATTTT. Translated: CAISGGQTTDTQYF.

The chain uses TRBV7-2 and TRBJ1-4; possible D gene TRBD1, 5 bases. The CDR3 has 12 residues. Trimming pared 5 bases from V and 8 bases from J, leaving 9 bases between. Germline V gene data show CDR1 as SGHTA and CDR2 as FQGNSA. The CDR3 DNA sequence: TGTGCCAGCAGCCATTACAGGGAAAAACTGTTTTTT. Translating gives CASSHYREKLFF.